This T cell receptor (beta chain) is from a study of blood T cell repertoires in COVID-19. In the source study's methods: Reference gene primer amplification in the assay estimated nucleated cell counts. Clones were sequenced by immunoSEQ multiplex PCR, and TCRdb holds only the in-frame ones, with some missing. V, J and clone size were drawn from that table, and D and trimming were deduced from the DNA. The sample contains about 150,000 clones, about 77% of which appear only once. CDR1 is SGHNT and CDR2 is YENEEA in the germline V gene. After removal of 4 bases from V and 8 bases from J, the junction contained 5 bases not matched to a gene. There are 13 residues in the CDR3.

The chain carries TRBV11-3 and TRBJ2-1, with 7 bases lining up with TRBD1. The TCR comes from a man in his 60s with acute or convalescent COVID-19. Source material: peripheral blood. CDR3 residues: CASSSRGTDEQFF. The CDR3 region has the DNA TGTGCCAGCAGCTCCAGGGGGACGGATGAGCAGTTCTTC.